These 8 T cell receptor beta chains were all obtained from the same sample, sequenced in a study of human T cells and chemical hapten exposure. TCRdb fed the 5' RACE reads into MiXCR, producing one record per CDR3 protein. The sample shows approximately 110,000 distinct CDR3 sequences, approximately 19% of them seen only once. Whole blood, unfractionated, served as the material for total RNA extraction. The receptor source for this set is a human donor in good health.

This clonotype has a handful of counts. The J gene is TRBJ2-7, the V gene TRBV7-9, with 7 positions matching TRBD1. The V segment lost 0 bases and the J segment 2 bases; nucleotides outside the gene matches: 7. The length of the CDR3 is 16 residues. Looked up from germline, CDR1 is SEHNR and CDR2 is FQNEAQ (reference sequence). CDR3 region: CASSLASGQAAYEQYF. In nucleotides, the CDR3 is TGTGCCAGCAGCTTAGCCTCCGGACAGGCCGCCTACGAGCAGTACTTC.

The gene calls are TRBV9 and TRBJ2-1; 12 bases match TRBD2. J gave up 1 base and V 4 bases, and 6 bases lay outside the gene matches. CDR3 length: 17 amino acids. The germline V gene has CDR1 SGDLS and CDR2 YYNGEE. The CDR3 loop is CASSTRTSGTSYNEQFF. The CDR3 region has the DNA TGTGCCAGCAGCACGCGGACTAGCGGGACATCCTACAATGAGCAGTTCTTC.

The chain has TRBV29-1 and TRBJ1-4, with a possible D match to TRBD1 (5 bases). V lost 6 bases and J lost 7, with 15 bases in between. The CDR3 spans 13 residues. Germline V gives CDR1 SQVTM, CDR2 ANQGSEA. CDR3 in amino acids: CSVRKGEGEKLFF. CDR3 sequence (DNA): TGCAGCGTCCGGAAAGGGGAAGGTGAAAAACTGTTTTTT.

This chain uses TRBV10-3 with TRBJ2-7, with a possible D match to TRBD2 (6 bases). V was trimmed by 0 bases and J by 2 bases, leaving 14 bases between them. CDR1 is ENHRY and CDR2 is SYGVKD in the germline V gene. The CDR3 runs 16 residues. The CDR3 protein is CAISESRWGDAYEQYF. DNA for the CDR3: TGTGCCATCAGTGAGTCAAGGTGGGGGGACGCCTACGAGCAGTACTTC.

This clonotype was counted a few times. The J gene is TRBJ2-7, the V gene TRBV15, with D tentatively TRBD1 (7 bases). CDR1 and CDR2 (germline): LNHNV, YYDKDF (reference sequence). V lost 0 bases and J 6 bases, leaving 15 bases between the germline ends. The CDR3 runs to 15 residues. The DNA of the CDR3 is TGTGCCACCAGCAGAGAAAGGAGGGCAGGGGGCGAGCAGTACTTC. Translating gives CATSRERRAGGEQYF.

In this sample, this clonotype turned up a few times. This sequence joins TRBV4-1 and TRBJ2-3; 12 bases are shared with TRBD2. The junction had 11 bases not matched to a gene; V was cut back by 4 bases and J by 15 bases. The CDR3 consists of 14 residues. From germline, CDR1 is MGHRA and CDR2 YSYEKL. CDR3 sequence: CASSPEGLAGHRYF. The CDR3 DNA reads TGCGCCAGCAGCCCCGAGGGACTAGCGGGCCACAGATATTTT.

V is TRBV5-1 and J is TRBJ2-1, with D tentatively TRBD2 (6 bases). Trimming shortened V by 1 base and J by 15 bases, and 23 bases separated the two germline ends. CDR1 and CDR2 from the germline V gene are SGHRS and YFSETQ. The CDR3 is 15 residues long. As DNA, the CDR3 is TGCGCCAGCAGCTTGTCTCTTGGCGGGGCCAGGAAGGGGTTCTTC. It translates to CASSLSLGGARKGFF.

This chain connects TRBV6-2 or TRBV6-3 to TRBJ2-5; TRBD1 matches 8 bases. This CDR3 has 13 residues. CDR1 and CDR2 (germline): MNHEY, SVGEGT. The ends lost 6 bases at V and 2 bases at J; junction bases unmatched: 2. This CDR3 reads CASRGTGQETQYF. The DNA of the CDR3 is TGTGCCAGCAGGGGGACAGGACAAGAGACCCAGTACTTC.